This T cell receptor beta chain derives from a study of T-cell reconstitution after alpha-beta-depleted transplantation in children (dated by TCRdb to the mid-2010s). In the study overall: T-cell immune reconstitution after TCRalphabeta/CD19-depleted allogeneic hematopoietic cell transplantation in children was quantitatively tracked in the study by means of TCR repertoire profiling.

The treatment or condition label on this specimen signifies: allogeneic hematopoietic cell transplantation with graft depleted of TCRalphabeta T cells and CD19 B cells. The transplant recipients were children given TCRalphabeta/CD19-depleted allogeneic hematopoietic cell grafts. This clonotype was counted at least ten times. There is no known antigen for this receptor. No per-base quality is available; no much larger clone lies one base away. Broad study findings and their caveats: The high TCRbeta diversity at day 60 in some patients was ascribed to recipient T cells and intrathymic progenitors that had survived conditioning. Apparently early alphabetaT-cell count recovery about two months after transplant reportedly relied on only several hundred rapidly expanded clones derived from non-depleted graft cells. Over subsequent months, a decline in hyperexpanded clone frequencies was noted, and after one year, T-cell counts and TCRbeta diversity were mostly ascribed to newly produced T cells.

Library generation was performed with PCR. The listed sequencing device is Illumina HiSeq 2500. TCR libraries were prepared with molecular barcoding, using unique molecular identifiers to normalize TCRbeta repertoire quantification. TCRdb itself trimmed the public reads at Q25 with fastp, ran MiXCR and retained productive beta chains. Each CDR3 protein gets just one entry, which takes the most common genes and DNA from the rows behind it. Within this sample are some 180,000 distinct CDR3 sequences, with about 6.6% of them counted one time only. The biggest ten clones account for just over 5.5% of the sample. CDR1 and CDR2 are drawn from the germline V gene: MDHEN, SYDVKM. From the cysteine through the phenylalanine, the CDR3 covers 13 amino acids. The kept DNA is CDR3 alone, 39 bases in frame from the first base. V is clipped by 7 bases and J by 0 bases, and the sequence between their germline boundaries is 8 bases long.

The sequence was obtained from a boy aged 2 to 10 with acute lymphoblastic leukemia, due to receive a stem cell transplant. Rearrangement joined TRBV28 to TRBJ2-3; TRBD2 is perhaps the D gene, given 5 matching bases. The source was PBMCs, collected before TCRalphabeta/CD19-depleted stem cell transplant. The DNA sequence is given as TGTGCCAGCACAGGACTTAGCACAGATACGCAGTATTTT. Translated, it reads CASTGLSTDTQYF.